These 10 T cell receptor beta chains were all obtained from the same sample, sequenced in a study of shared clonotypes between healthy human individuals. The data were produced by immunoSEQ multiplex PCR, yet TCRdb's version contains in-frame clones alone and is incomplete. The sample has 2,100,000 or so clones; approximately 95% are singletons. Material: naive CD4+ T cells sorted from blood. Subset defined: CD45RA+ positively selected. The source is a man between 18 and 29 years old in good health.

The chain is built from TRBV11-2 and TRBJ2-1; the match to TRBD2 covers 13 bases. V trimming: 5 bases; J trimming: 12 bases; junction bases outside the gene matches: 13. CDR1 is SGHAT, CDR2 FQNNGV, per germline. The CDR3 sequence is 16 residues long. The CDR3, as DNA: TGTGCCAGCAGCCCAAGGACTAGCGGGAGTCCAAATTCGCAGTTCTTC. Its protein product is CASSPRTSGSPNSQFF.

The V call is TRBV29-1, the J call TRBJ2-3; D may be TRBD1 (5 bases). In germline, CDR1 is SQVTM, CDR2 ANQGSEA. Trimming took off 5 bases at V and 0 bases at J, with 12 bases between the two ends. The CDR3 sequence is 14 residues long. Written as DNA, the CDR3 is TGCAGCGTTCCCCTGACAGCTAGCACAGATACGCAGTATTTT. It codes for CSVPLTASTDTQYF.

J is TRBJ2-7 and V is TRBV29-1; 12 nucleotides match TRBD2. Germline CDR1 is SQVTM and CDR2 is ANQGSEA. V lost 7 bases, J lost 5 bases, and 6 bases stayed unmatched. The CDR3 has 13 amino acids. The CDR3 nucleotides read TGCAGCGACAGACTAGCGGGGGCCCACGAGCAGTACTTC. This gives the protein CSDRLAGAHEQYF.

V and J are TRBV30 and TRBJ1-1, with D possibly TRBD1 on 6 matching bases. The CDR3 runs 15 residues. CDR1 and CDR2 from the germline V gene are GTSNPN and SVGIG (reference sequence). The V and J ends lost 3 bases and 6 bases respectively, with 20 bases between them. The DNA of the CDR3 is TGTGCCTGGAGAGAAGCGAACAGGGTTCAAGCTGAAGCTTTCTTT. Its protein is CAWREANRVQAEAFF.

The chain employs TRBV18 and TRBJ1-2, with 9 bases lining up with TRBD1. The CDR3 totals 18 residues. Germline V gene lookup returns CDR1 KGHSH and CDR2 LQKENI. V lost 2 bases to trimming and J lost 0 bases; unmatched junction nucleotides: 10. The CDR3 DNA is TGTGCCAGCTCACCAAGGGGAGGGACAGGGATGGCTAACTATGGCTACACCTTC. This codes for CASSPRGGTGMANYGYTF. The full variable domain, rest sourced from reference TRBV18 and TRBJ1-2, is NAGVMQNPRHLVRRRGQEARLRCSPMKGHSHVYWYRQLPEEGLKFMVYLQKENIIDESGMPKERFSAEFPKEGPSILRIQQVVRGDSAAYFCASSPRGGTGMANYGYTFGSGTRLTVV.

The chain links TRBV7-9 to TRBJ1-5, with a tentative D call TRBD1 (5 bases). Germline V lookup: CDR1 SEHNR, CDR2 FQNEAQ (reference sequence). The CDR3 length is 13 residues. Trimming took 5 bases from V and 3 from J, leaving 8 bases between them. The CDR3 reads CASSAGINQPQHF. DNA for the CDR3: TGTGCCAGCAGCGCAGGGATCAATCAGCCCCAGCATTTT.

The gene calls are TRBV28 and TRBJ2-3, with D perhaps TRBD2 (5 bases). Per the germline V gene, CDR1 is MDHEN and CDR2 is SYDVKM. The V end was cut by 3 bases, the J end by 4 bases, with 8 bases between. The CDR3 covers 13 residues. CDR3 sequence (DNA): TGTGCCAGCAGTTTGAGGGTGCCAGATACGCAGTATTTT. It codes for CASSLRVPDTQYF. Drawing the rest from reference TRBV28 and TRBJ2-3, the complete variable domain is DVKVTQSSRYLVKRTGEKVFLECVQDMDHENMFWYRQDPGLGLRLIYFSYDVKMKEKGDIPEGYSVSREKKERFSLILESASTNQTSMYLCASSLRVPDTQYFGPGTRLTVL.

This clone came up once. The CDR3 coding sequence is TGTGCCAGCAGCCCAGGGACTAGCGGCAACCAAGAGACCCAGTACTTC. Protein sequence: CASSPGTSGNQETQYF. This chain joins TRBV11-3 and TRBJ2-5; TRBD2 agrees at 11 bases. Germline CDR1 SGHNT, CDR2 YENEEA. V lost 5 bases and J lost 0; bases outside the gene matches: 5. The CDR3 extends over 16 amino acids.

The DNA for the CDR3 is TGTGCCAGCAGCCCCGCCGGGGGGCTAGCCGGGGAGCTGTTTTTT. This translates into CASSPAGGLAGELFF. The chain employs TRBV11-3 and TRBJ2-2, with a weak D call TRBD2 (7 bases). V dropped 5 bases and J dropped 6 bases, with 16 bases sitting between them. The CDR3 has 15 residues. Germline V gene sequence: CDR1 SGHNT, CDR2 YENEEA. Full variable domain (rest looked up from reference TRBV11-3 and TRBJ2-2): EAGVVQSPRYKIIEKKQPVAFWCNPISGHNTLYWYLQNLGQGPELLIRYENEEAVDDSQLPKDRFSAERLKGVDSTLKIQPAELGDSAVYLCASSPAGGLAGELFFGEGSRLTVL.

The chain couples TRBV19 to TRBJ2-2; 9 bases line up with TRBD2. Trimming at V came to 0 bases and at J to 0 bases, leaving 5 bases not matched to a gene. CDR3 length: 18 residues. Germline V gives CDR1 LNHDA, CDR2 SQIVND (reference sequence). The CDR3 spells CASSIDPRTSANTGELFF. CDR3 coding DNA: TGTGCCAGTAGTATAGACCCCCGGACTAGCGCGAACACCGGGGAGCTGTTTTTT.